This T cell receptor (beta chain) came from a study of cytomegalovirus exposure and HLA in healthy donors. Researchers ran the PCR with 60 Vbeta and 13 Jbeta primers. Sequenced by immunoSEQ multiplex PCR; TCRdb stores in-frame clones only, minus some. The sample contains some 160,000 clones, over 60% of which appear only once. This clone has only a few counts. Antigen unknown. At collection, donors were nominally healthy, but unrecorded immune exposures were probable. Whole-study findings and limits: TCR association rates varied by HLA locus in a later analysis, with DRB1 highest and HLA-C lowest. By a later analysis, the bulk of CMV-associated TCR beta chains appeared HLA-restricted.

The sequence was obtained from a woman between 40 and 50 years old in good health and CMV-seronegative. The sequencing sample was made of PBMCs.

The CDR3 region is CASSHLGQVSYTF. The CDR3 bases are TGCGCCAGCAGCCACCTTGGACAGGTCAGCTACACCTTC. The chain is built from TRBV4-1 and TRBJ1-2; TRBD1 matches at 7 bases. The V gene end was trimmed by 3 bases and the J gene end by 9 bases; junction bases not matched to a gene: 7. The V gene's germline CDR1 is MGHRA and CDR2 YSYEKL. The length of the CDR3 is 13 residues.